The rows below give T cell receptor beta chains drawn from one sample of a study of blood T cell repertoires in COVID-19. Measured with immunoSEQ multiplex PCR; TCRdb has only the in-frame clones, and not every one. The sample contains about 110,000 clones, 75% to 80% of which appear only once. Material for sequencing was peripheral blood. Receptor source: an elderly woman with active or convalescent COVID-19. The CDR3 runs from the conserved cysteine through the conserved F or W. The order of the fields is clone size, J gene, V gene, CDR3 protein. The size of a clone is reported for some rows only, either as once, few or many, or as a class for expanded clones.

>.|TRBJ1-1|TRBV28
CASTLTFAGQKTEAFF
>few|TRBJ2-3|TRBV6-6
CASEGVADTQYF
>once|TRBJ2-7|TRBV2
CASSLYEQYF
>.|TRBJ2-5|TRBV11-3
CASSSRASGMAETQYF
>.|TRBJ1-4|TRBV28
CASSSSGTNEKLFF
>.|TRBJ1-1|TRBV19
CASSIRGGNTEAFF
>.|TRBJ2-7|TRBV27
CASSPVATSGSNHEQYF
>.|TRBJ2-3|TRBV9
CASSGGTSGFTDTQYF
>.|TRBJ1-2|TRBV25-1
CASSLGTGGAGGYTF
>.|TRBJ1-3|TRBV4-1
CASSQEGSTGNTIYF
>.|TRBJ2-2|TRBV7-2
CASSKRGASGRAAGELFF
>once|TRBJ2-1|TRBV4-1
CASSQGGRVYNEQFF
>.|TRBJ2-1|TRBV6-5
CASSRDYYNEQFF
>once|TRBJ1-2|TRBV5-1
CASSLQSPNYGYTF
>.|TRBJ2-7|TRBV9
CASSGQSSYEQYF
>.|TRBJ2-1|TRBV27
CASSSGTSGRAVYNEQFF